The 29 T cell receptor beta chains given below trace back to one sample, sequenced in a study of blood T cells in healthy people across ages. Next came a second PCR, run for about 6 to 11 cycles, which used a sample-barcoded 5' primer along with a J-beta primer mix. In TCRdb, the 5' RACE reads were re-called with MiXCR into one record per CDR3 protein. The sample contains 800,000 to 950,000 distinct CDR3 sequences, 45% to 50% of which appear only once. Material for sequencing was blood. The source is a man in his thirties or forties in good health.

This clonotype appeared many times. The V and J genes are TRBV24-1 and TRBJ2-1; 8 nucleotides agree with TRBD1. J was trimmed by 6 bases and V by 3 bases; bases with no gene match: 15. Germline V gene sequence: CDR1 KGHDR, CDR2 SFDVKD. CDR3 length equals 18 residues. The CDR3 loop is CATSDITATGAGVNEQFF. CDR3 nucleotide sequence: TGTGCCACCAGTGATATTACGGCGACAGGGGCAGGGGTCAATGAGCAGTTCTTC.

The rearrangement links TRBV12-3 or TRBV12-4 to TRBJ1-1; D is uncertain. The CDR3 length is 14 residues. V was shortened by 5 bases and J by 6 bases, with 16 bases between the two germline ends. The CDR3 spells CASSSHLQSPEAFF. The DNA of the CDR3 is TGTGCCAGCAGTAGTCATCTACAGAGCCCTGAAGCTTTCTTT.

V and J are TRBV29-1 and TRBJ2-1; D might be TRBD2 (6 bases). V was shortened by 7 bases and J by 3 bases, with 13 bases between the two germline ends. CDR1 is SQVTM and CDR2 is ANQGSEA in the germline V gene. The CDR3 spans 13 residues. CDR3 nucleotides: TGCAGCGGGGGGACTGGGATCTACAATGAGCAGTTCTTC. It is translated as CSGGTGIYNEQFF.

V and J are TRBV5-1 and TRBJ2-6, with D maybe TRBD2 (7 bases). The CDR3 has 17 residues. Germline V lookup: CDR1 SGHRS, CDR2 YFSETQ. Trimming took off 0 bases at V and 3 bases at J, with 13 bases between the two ends. The CDR3 loop reads CASSLAWGGLGANVLTF. The CDR3 region has the DNA TGCGCCAGCAGCTTGGCCTGGGGGGGCCTTGGGGCCAACGTCCTGACTTTC.

V usage is TRBV7-9 and J usage is TRBJ1-6; D is uncertain. The CDR3 runs 13 residues. Germline V gives CDR1 SEHNR, CDR2 FQNEAQ (reference sequence). Trimming took off 2 bases at V and 11 bases at J, with 10 bases between the two ends. CDR3: CASSLSFPAPLHF. The CDR3 DNA reads TGTGCCAGCAGCTTAAGTTTCCCCGCACCCCTCCACTTT.

The CDR3 sequence: CASSPRDSRTGELFF. CDR3 sequence (DNA): TGTGCCAGCAGCCCCCGTGACAGTCGGACCGGGGAGCTGTTTTTT. The J gene is TRBJ2-2, the V gene TRBV3-1, with TRBD1 as a possible D gene (5 bases). The length of the CDR3 is 15 residues. The V end lost 4 bases, the J end lost 5 bases, and 14 bases lay between the germline ends. The germline gives CDR1 LGHDT, CDR2 YNNKEL (reference sequence). Using reference TRBV3-1 and TRBJ2-2 for the parts outside the CDR3, the full variable domain is DTAVSQTPKYLVTQMGNDKSIKCEQNLGHDTMYWYKQDSKKFLKIMFSYNNKELIINETVPNRFSPKSPDKAHLNLHINSLELGDSAVYFCASSPRDSRTGELFFGEGSRLTVL.

The rearrangement uses TRBV6-2 or TRBV6-3 and TRBJ1-2, with a weak D call TRBD1 (5 bases). The CDR3 runs 14 residues. The V and J ends lost 2 bases and 4 bases respectively, with 11 bases between them. Germline V gene lookup returns CDR1 MNHEY and CDR2 SVGEGT. This CDR3 is CASSYRRVFYGYTF. As DNA, the CDR3 is TGTGCCAGCAGTTACCGCAGGGTATTCTATGGCTACACCTTC.

This clonotype was seen only a few times. The chain has TRBV6-5 and TRBJ2-7; possibly TRBD1 or TRBD2 for D (5 bases each). CDR3 size: 13 residues. Germline CDR1 MNHEY, CDR2 SVGAGI. Trimming shortened V by 6 bases and J by 4 bases, and 13 bases separated the two germline ends. In DNA form, the CDR3 reads TGTGCCAGCAGGAGGGGTAGAGGGTACGAGCAGTACTTC. The encoded protein is CASRRGRGYEQYF.

This clonotype was recorded a few times. The J gene is TRBJ1-2, the V gene TRBV9, with a possible D match to TRBD1 (6 bases). V was trimmed by 3 bases and J by 4 bases, leaving 13 bases between them. The CDR3 sequence is 14 residues long. From germline, CDR1 is SGDLS and CDR2 YYNGEE. This chain's CDR3 is CASSDDRLGYGYTF. Here the CDR3 DNA reads TGTGCCAGCAGCGATGACAGGCTTGGCTATGGCTACACCTTC.

This chain joins TRBV11-2 and TRBJ2-3; a weak D match, TRBD2 (7 bases). Per the germline V gene, CDR1 is SGHAT and CDR2 is FQNNGV. V dropped 5 bases and J dropped 2 bases, with 14 bases sitting between them. The CDR3 spans 15 residues. The CDR3 nucleotides are TGTGCCAGCAGCGGGGGGGCAGGCTACACAGATACGCAGTATTTT. Translated, it gives CASSGGAGYTDTQYF.

The chain joins TRBV6-2 or TRBV6-3 to TRBJ2-7, with 7 bases matching TRBD2. There are 13 residues in the CDR3. J lost 1 base, V lost 7 bases, and 4 bases had no gene match. The germline V gene has CDR1 MNHEY and CDR2 SVGEGT. CDR3 DNA sequence: TGTGCCAGCATGCCGGGGGGTTCCTACGAGCAGTACTTC. This sequence encodes CASMPGGSYEQYF.

This chain links TRBV9 with TRBJ2-1; 7 bases agree with TRBD1. This CDR3 is built from 15 residues. Germline CDR1 reads SGDLS; CDR2 reads YYNGEE. V lost 3 bases, J lost 4 bases, and 7 bases stayed unmatched. The DNA of the CDR3 is TGTGCCAGCAGCGACGGGGACAGCGTTTACAATGAGCAGTTCTTC. Encoded protein: CASSDGDSVYNEQFF.

The chain combines TRBV7-9 with TRBJ2-1; 11 bases match TRBD2. V lost 0 bases and J lost 8; bases outside the gene matches: 3. The CDR3 loop spans 15 amino acids. Per germline, CDR1 SEHNR and CDR2 FQNEAQ (reference sequence). As DNA, the CDR3 is TGTGCCAGCAGCTTAGCCGGGACTAGCGGCGATGAGCAGTTCTTC. Its protein is CASSLAGTSGDEQFF.

Only a few counts were recorded for this clonotype. The rearrangement joins TRBV7-3 to TRBJ2-5; D possibly uses TRBD1 or TRBD2 (5 bases each). This CDR3 region has 15 residues. V lost 4 bases and J 2 bases, leaving 14 bases between the germline ends. Per the germline V gene, CDR1 is SGHTA and CDR2 is FQGTGA. Here the CDR3 reads CASSSGQGEQETQYF. DNA for the CDR3: TGTGCCAGCAGCTCGGGGCAGGGCGAACAAGAGACCCAGTACTTC. Drawing the rest from reference TRBV7-3 and TRBJ2-5, the complete variable domain is GAGVSQTPSNKVTEKGKYVELRCDPISGHTALYWYRQSLGQGPEFLIYFQGTGAADDSGLPNDRFFAVRPEGSVSTLKIQRTERGDSAVYLCASSSGQGEQETQYFGPGTRLLVL.

The chain combines TRBV30 with TRBJ1-2; D is unresolved. CDR1 is GTSNPN, CDR2 SVGIG, per germline (reference sequence). The CDR3 has 11 residues. V lost 0 bases to trimming and J lost 8 bases, with 7 bases between them. CDR3 amino acids: CAWSVGWGYTF. CDR3 DNA sequence: TGTGCCTGGAGTGTTGGGTGGGGCTACACCTTC. The full variable domain, its missing parts supplied by reference TRBV30 and TRBJ1-2, is SQTIHQWPATLVQPVGSPLSLECTVEGTSNPNLYWYRQAAGRGLQLLFYSVGIGQISSEVPQNLSASRPQDRQFILSSKKLLLSDSGFYLCAWSVGWGYTFGSGTRLTVV.

The chain links TRBV3-1 to TRBJ1-3; the D is unclear. Trimming removed 3 bases from V and 0 bases from J, with 3 bases in between. Per germline, CDR1 LGHDT and CDR2 YNNKEL (reference sequence). The CDR3 has 13 residues. The CDR3 DNA follows: TGTGCCAGCAGCCAGGGCTCTGGAAACACCATATATTTT. Protein product: CASSQGSGNTIYF.

The rearrangement links TRBV5-1 to TRBJ2-1; 14 bases match TRBD2. In germline, CDR1 is SGHRS, CDR2 YFSETQ. The CDR3 extends over 19 amino acids. The trim removed 4 bases at V and 3 bases at J, leaving 12 bases unmatched. The CDR3 loop reads CASSHSGTSGGMGYNEQFF. For the CDR3, the DNA is TGCGCCAGCAGCCACTCCGGGACTAGCGGGGGTATGGGCTACAATGAGCAGTTCTTC.

This clonotype appeared a few times. The chain carries TRBV9 and TRBJ2-7, with D hard to call. The germline V and J ends were trimmed by 0 bases and 2 bases, with 9 bases remaining between them. CDR3 length equals 14 residues. Germline V lookup: CDR1 SGDLS, CDR2 YYNGEE. The CDR3 here is CASSVAVSPYEQYF. CDR3 DNA: TGTGCCAGCAGCGTAGCTGTCAGCCCCTACGAGCAGTACTTC.

The chain is built from TRBV21-1 and TRBJ2-7; the DNA was not used to check the table's D call, TRBD1. TRBV21-1 has pseudogene status. The CDR3 runs to 15 residues. The CDR3 protein is CASSKFEQGVNEQYF. The CDR3 DNA follows: TGTGCCAGCAGCAAATTCGAACAGGGGGTTAACGAGCAGTACTTC.

The rearrangement links TRBV27 to TRBJ2-3; unclear D gene. The germline V and J ends were trimmed by 5 bases and 2 bases, with 14 bases remaining between them. Germline assignment: CDR1 MNHEY and CDR2 SMNVEV (reference sequence). The CDR3 runs 15 residues. This CDR3 reads CASSPTAGYTDTQYF. Here the CDR3 DNA reads TGTGCCAGCAGTCCGACGGCTGGGTACACAGATACGCAGTATTTT.

V is TRBV3-1 and J is TRBJ1-1; the D is unclear. The germline gives CDR1 LGHDT, CDR2 YNNKEL (reference sequence). V lost 2 bases, J lost 0 bases, and 10 bases lay in between. This CDR3 region has 15 residues. DNA of the CDR3: TGTGCCAGCAGCCAAACGGTCAGGTTGAACACTGAAGCTTTCTTT. Encoded protein: CASSQTVRLNTEAFF.

In its sample, this clonotype was seen a few times. The gene calls are TRBV3-1 and TRBJ2-1, with 9 bases identical to TRBD1. The CDR3 is 13 amino acids. Germline assignment: CDR1 LGHDT and CDR2 YNNKEL (reference sequence). J lost 6 bases, V lost 6 bases, and 3 bases had no gene match. CDR3 sequence (DNA): TGTGCCAGCAGGGGGACAGGGCTCAATGAGCAGTTCTTC. Residues: CASRGTGLNEQFF.

This clonotype has only a few counts. The V and J genes are TRBV3-1 and TRBJ2-1; TRBD2 aligns across 10 bases. The CDR3 extends over 16 amino acids. The junction had 7 bases not matched to a gene; V was cut back by 0 bases and J by 8 bases. CDR1 and CDR2 from the germline V gene are LGHDT and YNNKEL (reference sequence). The chain's CDR3 is CASSQEGAGGLDEQFF. The CDR3 region has the DNA TGTGCCAGCAGCCAAGAAGGAGCGGGGGGGCTGGATGAGCAGTTCTTC.

This clonotype was seen more than once but under ten times. The chain carries TRBV4-3 and TRBJ1-4, with 8 bases identical to TRBD1. Per the germline V gene, CDR1 is LGHNA and CDR2 is YSLEER. This CDR3 contains 16 residues. With V trimmed by 0 bases and J by 7 bases, 7 bases remained unmatched. CDR3 sequence (DNA): TGCGCCAGCAGCCAAGATCGCCCACAGGGGGGTGAAAAACTGTTTTTT. Its protein is CASSQDRPQGGEKLFF.

The chain joins TRBV20-1 to TRBJ2-7, with D perhaps matching TRBD1 or TRBD2 (5 bases each). With 0 bases removed from V and 5 bases from J, the gap between germline ends came to 14 bases. Germline V gene lookup returns CDR1 DFQATT and CDR2 SNEGSKA (reference sequence). The CDR3 length is 14 residues. This CDR3 reads CSARDAGRVDEQYF. The CDR3, as DNA: TGCAGTGCTAGAGATGCAGGGAGAGTGGACGAGCAGTACTTC.

There are many counts of this clonotype. This sequence joins TRBV5-1 and TRBJ1-1; D possibly corresponds to TRBD1 (6 bases). Trimming took 0 bases from V and 1 from J, leaving 10 bases between them. The CDR3 sequence is 15 residues long. Per the germline V gene, CDR1 is SGHRS and CDR2 is YFSETQ. CDR3 coding DNA: TGCGCCAGCAGCTTGGGGGCACAGGGGAACACTGAAGCTTTCTTT. Amino acid sequence: CASSLGAQGNTEAFF.

V is TRBV9 and J is TRBJ2-3; 13 bases match TRBD2. Germline CDR1 and CDR2: SGDLS and YYNGEE. This CDR3 is 17 amino acids long. V gave up 3 bases and J gave up 4 bases; unmatched junction bases: 8. The CDR3 here is CASSEYTSGGASDTQYF. DNA of the CDR3: TGTGCCAGCAGCGAGTACACTAGCGGGGGGGCGTCAGATACGCAGTATTTT. The full variable domain, with the rest looked up from reference TRBV9 and TRBJ2-3, is DSGVTQTPKHLITATGQRVTLRCSPRSGDLSVYWYQQSLDQGLQFLIQYYNGEERAKGNILERFSAQQFPDLHSELNLSSLELGDSALYFCASSEYTSGGASDTQYFGPGTRLTVL.

As regards this clonotype: A much more abundant neighbour one base away suggests this may be a read error. This sequence joins TRBV28 and TRBJ2-1, with D possibly TRBD1 on 6 matching bases. V shed 10 bases and J shed 0 bases, with 10 bases lying between them. Germline V CDR1 and CDR2: MDHEN, SYDVKM. The CDR3 loop spans 13 amino acids. CDR3 protein: CAITGSSYNEQFF. DNA for the CDR3: TGTGCCATCACAGGGAGCTCCTACAATGAGCAGTTCTTC.

This clonotype showed up many times. V is TRBV29-1 and J is TRBJ2-7; 10 bases line up with TRBD1. V gave up 6 bases and J gave up 6 bases; unmatched junction bases: 5. Per germline, CDR1 SQVTM and CDR2 ANQGSEA. The CDR3 runs to 12 residues. Here the CDR3 DNA reads TGCAGCGTGTCGGGACAGGGGACCGAGCAGTACTTC. Its protein is CSVSGQGTEQYF.